Each of the 7 T cell receptor beta chains below was sequenced from the same sample in a study of blood T cell repertoires in COVID-19. Sequencing was performed with immunoSEQ multiplex PCR; in TCRdb, only in-frame clones are kept and a portion is missing. The data show more than 400,000 clones, 87% seen once. Sequencing was carried out using PBMCs or T cells enriched from blood (not recorded which). These receptors came from a woman between 18 and 29 years old who had recovered from COVID-19.

The rearrangement uses TRBV3-1 (or the pseudogene TRBV3-2) and TRBJ1-2; tentatively, D is TRBD1 (5 bases). CDR1 and CDR2 (germline): LGHDT, YNNKEL (reference sequence). The ends were cut back, 3 bases at V and 4 bases at J, with 12 bases in the middle. This CDR3 comprises 14 residues. The CDR3 is CASSQTQGPYGYTF. The CDR3 bases are TGTGCCAGCAGCCAGACTCAGGGTCCCTATGGCTACACCTTC.

V usage is TRBV30 and J usage is TRBJ2-3; a weak D match, TRBD2 (6 bases). The CDR3 totals 15 residues. The ends were cut back, 3 bases at V and 0 bases at J, with 13 bases in the middle. Germline V CDR1 and CDR2: GTSNPN, SVGIG (reference sequence). The chain's CDR3 is CAWSYSGTSTDTQYF. CDR3 bases: TGTGCCTGGAGCTATTCCGGGACTAGCACAGATACGCAGTATTTT.

The chain uses TRBV3-1 (or the pseudogene TRBV3-2) and TRBJ2-5; 9 bases match TRBD2. Germline V lookup: CDR1 LGHDT, CDR2 YNNKEL (reference sequence). V lost 4 bases to trimming and J lost 5 bases; unmatched junction nucleotides: 17. The CDR3 has 18 amino acids. CDR3 region: CASSPTPLVAGGRETQYF. CDR3 in DNA: TGTGCCAGCAGCCCGACCCCACTAGTGGCGGGGGGGCGGGAGACCCAGTACTTC.

The chain recombines TRBV28 with TRBJ2-7; 8 nucleotides align to TRBD1. Trimming removed 2 bases from V and 5 bases from J; junction bases left unmatched: 2. Germline lookup yields CDR1 MDHEN and CDR2 SYDVKM. The CDR3 is 13 residues long. Written as DNA, the CDR3 is TGTGCCAGCAGTTTACAGGGGGCGGACGAGCAGTACTTC. Translated: CASSLQGADEQYF. The variable domain in full, with the rest retrieved from reference TRBV28 and TRBJ2-7, is DVKVTQSSRYLVKRTGEKVFLECVQDMDHENMFWYRQDPGLGLRLIYFSYDVKMKEKGDIPEGYSVSREKKERFSLILESASTNQTSMYLCASSLQGADEQYFGPGTRLTVT.

The chain combines TRBV5-1 with TRBJ2-3; 13 nucleotides agree with TRBD2. J was trimmed by 0 bases and V by 4 bases; bases with no gene match: 11. CDR3 length: 19 amino acids. Germline V gives CDR1 SGHRS, CDR2 YFSETQ. CDR3: CASSPLLAGGPSSTDTQYF. In DNA form, the CDR3 reads TGCGCCAGCAGCCCGCTACTAGCGGGGGGGCCTAGTAGCACAGATACGCAGTATTTT.

The chain is built from TRBV6-5 and TRBJ2-7; D may be TRBD2 (7 bases). With 7 bases removed from V and 7 bases from J, the gap between germline ends came to 11 bases. CDR1 is MNHEY and CDR2 is SVGAGI in the germline V gene. The CDR3 is 11 residues long. The CDR3 here is CASKRGGEQYF. The CDR3 bases are TGTGCCAGCAAAAGGGGGGGGGAGCAGTACTTC.

This rearrangement joins TRBV5-8 to TRBJ1-2; D is perhaps TRBD1 (6 bases). Trimming pared 4 bases from V and 7 bases from J, leaving 17 bases between. Per germline, CDR1 SGHTS and CDR2 YDEGEE. The CDR3 is made up of 14 amino acids. This CDR3 reads CASSKATGNPGYTF. The CDR3, as DNA: TGTGCCAGCAGCAAGGCTACAGGGAACCCTGGCTACACCTTC.